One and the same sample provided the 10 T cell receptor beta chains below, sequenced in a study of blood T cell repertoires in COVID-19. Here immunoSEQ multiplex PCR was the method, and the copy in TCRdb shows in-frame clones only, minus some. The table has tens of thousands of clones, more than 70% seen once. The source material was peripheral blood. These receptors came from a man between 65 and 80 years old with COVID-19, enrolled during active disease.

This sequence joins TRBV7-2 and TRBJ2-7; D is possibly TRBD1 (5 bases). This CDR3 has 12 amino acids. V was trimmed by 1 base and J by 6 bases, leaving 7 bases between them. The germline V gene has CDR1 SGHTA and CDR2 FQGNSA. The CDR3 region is CASSLDRPEQYF. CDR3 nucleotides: TGTGCCAGCAGCTTAGACAGGCCCGAGCAGTACTTC.

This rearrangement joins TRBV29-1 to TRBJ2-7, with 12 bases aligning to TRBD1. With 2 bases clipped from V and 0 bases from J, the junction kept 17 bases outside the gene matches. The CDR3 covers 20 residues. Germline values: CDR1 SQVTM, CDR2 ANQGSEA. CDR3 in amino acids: CSVEIGLGQGAGRDSYEQYF. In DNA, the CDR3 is TGCAGCGTTGAAATCGGGTTGGGACAGGGGGCCGGGAGGGACTCCTACGAGCAGTACTTC.

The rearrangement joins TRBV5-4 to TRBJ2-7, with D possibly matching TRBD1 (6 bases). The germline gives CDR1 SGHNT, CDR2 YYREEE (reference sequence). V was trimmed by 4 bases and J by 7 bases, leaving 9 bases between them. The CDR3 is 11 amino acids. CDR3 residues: CASSGDREQYF. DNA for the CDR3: TGTGCCAGCAGCGGTGACAGGGAGCAGTACTTC.

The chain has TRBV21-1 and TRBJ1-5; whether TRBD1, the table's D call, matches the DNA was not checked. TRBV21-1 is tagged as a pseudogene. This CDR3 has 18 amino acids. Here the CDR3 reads CASSKDLQGACSNQPQHF. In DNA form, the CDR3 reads TGTGCCAGCAGCAAAGATCTGCAGGGGGCTTGTAGCAATCAGCCCCAGCATTTT.

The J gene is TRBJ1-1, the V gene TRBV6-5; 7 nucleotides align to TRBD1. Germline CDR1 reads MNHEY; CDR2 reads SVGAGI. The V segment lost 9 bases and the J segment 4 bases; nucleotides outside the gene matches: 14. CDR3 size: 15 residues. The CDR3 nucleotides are TGTGCCAGTCACCCCGCGACAGGGAGTGTCACTGAAGCTTTCTTT. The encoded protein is CASHPATGSVTEAFF.

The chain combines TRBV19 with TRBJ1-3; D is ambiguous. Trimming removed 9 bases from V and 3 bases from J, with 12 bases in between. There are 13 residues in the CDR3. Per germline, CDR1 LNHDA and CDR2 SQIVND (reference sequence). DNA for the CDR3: TGTGCCAGCACCGCTCGGAGTGGAAACACCATATATTTT. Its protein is CASTARSGNTIYF.

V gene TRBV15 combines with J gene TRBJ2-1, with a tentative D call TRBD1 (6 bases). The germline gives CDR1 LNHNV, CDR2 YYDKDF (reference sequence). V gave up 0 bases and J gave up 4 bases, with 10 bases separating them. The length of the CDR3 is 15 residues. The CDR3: CATSRDNREYNEQFF. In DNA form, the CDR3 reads TGTGCCACCAGCAGAGATAACAGGGAGTACAATGAGCAGTTCTTC.

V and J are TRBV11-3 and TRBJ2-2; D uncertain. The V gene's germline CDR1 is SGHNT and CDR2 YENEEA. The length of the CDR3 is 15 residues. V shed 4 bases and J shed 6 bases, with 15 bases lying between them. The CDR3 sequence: CASSSARFDSGELFF. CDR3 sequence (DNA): TGTGCCAGCAGCTCCGCTAGGTTTGATTCCGGGGAGCTGTTTTTT. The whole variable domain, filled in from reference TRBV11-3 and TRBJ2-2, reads EAGVVQSPRYKIIEKKQPVAFWCNPISGHNTLYWYLQNLGQGPELLIRYENEEAVDDSQLPKDRFSAERLKGVDSTLKIQPAELGDSAVYLCASSSARFDSGELFFGEGSRLTVL.

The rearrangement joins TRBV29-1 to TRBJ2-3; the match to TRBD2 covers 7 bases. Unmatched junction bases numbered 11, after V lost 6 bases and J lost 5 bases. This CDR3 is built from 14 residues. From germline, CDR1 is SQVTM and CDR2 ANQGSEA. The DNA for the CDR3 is TGCAGCGTCCGATGGGGGGGGAACGGAGATACGCAGTATTTT. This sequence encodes CSVRWGGNGDTQYF.

CDR3 region: CASSYSSGNPYGYTF. The CDR3 nucleotides read TGTGCCAGCAGTTACTCGTCGGGGAATCCCTATGGCTACACCTTC. The chain recombines TRBV6-2 or TRBV6-3 with TRBJ1-2; no clear D gene. The V end lost 0 bases, the J end lost 4 bases, and 12 bases lay between the germline ends. Per the germline V gene, CDR1 is MNHEY and CDR2 is SVGEGT. CDR3 length: 15 residues.